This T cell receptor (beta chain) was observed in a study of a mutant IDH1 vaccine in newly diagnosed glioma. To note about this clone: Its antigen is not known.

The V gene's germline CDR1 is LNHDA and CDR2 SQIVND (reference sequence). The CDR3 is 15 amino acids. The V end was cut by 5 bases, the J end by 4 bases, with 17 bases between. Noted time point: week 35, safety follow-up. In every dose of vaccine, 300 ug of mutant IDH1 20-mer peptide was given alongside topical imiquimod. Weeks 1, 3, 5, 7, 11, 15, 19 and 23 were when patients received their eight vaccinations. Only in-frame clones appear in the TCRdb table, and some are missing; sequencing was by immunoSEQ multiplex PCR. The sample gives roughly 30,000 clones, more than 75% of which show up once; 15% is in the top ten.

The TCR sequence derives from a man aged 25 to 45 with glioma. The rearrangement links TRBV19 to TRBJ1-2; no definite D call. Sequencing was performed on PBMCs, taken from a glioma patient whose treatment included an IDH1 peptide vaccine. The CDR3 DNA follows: TGTGCCAGTAGTCCTCAAGGGAGGCAGTCCTATGGCTACACCTTC. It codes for CASSPQGRQSYGYTF.